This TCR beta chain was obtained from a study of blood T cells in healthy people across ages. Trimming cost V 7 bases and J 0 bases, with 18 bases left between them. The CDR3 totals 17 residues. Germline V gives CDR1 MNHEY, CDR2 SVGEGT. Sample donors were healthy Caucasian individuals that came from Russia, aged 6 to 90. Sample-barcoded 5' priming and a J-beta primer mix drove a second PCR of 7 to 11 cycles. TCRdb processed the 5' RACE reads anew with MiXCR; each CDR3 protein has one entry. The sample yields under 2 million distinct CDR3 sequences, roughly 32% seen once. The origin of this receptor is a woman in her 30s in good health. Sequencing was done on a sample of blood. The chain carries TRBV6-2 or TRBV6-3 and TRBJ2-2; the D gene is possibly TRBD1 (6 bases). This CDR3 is CASTKRGHTTNTGELFF. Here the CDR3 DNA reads TGTGCCAGCACCAAGAGGGGACACACCACGAACACCGGGGAGCTGTTTTTT.